This T cell receptor (beta chain) was found in a study of shared clonotypes between healthy human individuals. Generated by immunoSEQ multiplex PCR, the TCRdb table keeps only in-frame clones and is missing some. The sample carries about 360,000 clones, less than 75% recorded once. The sequence derives from a man aged 25-45 years in good health. The sequenced sample was memory CD4+ T cells sorted from blood. Subset noted: CD45RA-negative fraction.

The DNA of the CDR3 is TGTGCCAGCAGTGCGCCCCGTTCTGGAAACACCATATATTTT. Translated: CASSAPRSGNTIYF. The chain employs TRBV2 and TRBJ1-3; the D is unclear. The CDR3 loop spans 14 amino acids. The germline V gene encodes CDR1 SNHLY and CDR2 FYNNEI. Deletions cut 4 bases from V and 1 base from J, with 8 bases between. Variable domain in full (rest from reference TRBV2 and TRBJ1-3): EPEVTQTPSHQVTQMGQEVILRCVPISNHLYFYWYRQILGQKVEFLVSFYNNEISEKSEIFDDQFSVERPDGSNFTLKIRSTKLEDSAMYFCASSAPRSGNTIYFGEGSWLTVV.